The 20 T cell receptor beta chains in this list originate from one sample, sequenced in a study of T cells after somatic rescue of genetic block. The method was immunoSEQ multiplex PCR; TCRdb's version includes in-frame clones alone and lacks a portion of them. The data hold some 15,000 clones, with less than 85% observed a single time. Sequences were obtained from peripheral blood mononuclear cells (PBMCs). The receptors here all came from a man aged 18-30 years.

The chain links TRBV13 to TRBJ1-6; perhaps TRBD1 as D (6 bases). The length of the CDR3 is 15 residues. Germline CDR1 is PRHDT and CDR2 is FYEKMQ (reference sequence). V lost 2 bases and J lost 2, with 7 bases in between. CDR3 nucleotide sequence: TGTGCCAGCAGCTTAAGGACAGCCTATAATTCACCCCTCCACTTT. It yields the protein CASSLRTAYNSPLHF.

The rearrangement links TRBV5-1 to TRBJ2-3; D may be TRBD2 (6 bases). CDR3 size: 16 residues. Looked up from germline, CDR1 is SGHRS and CDR2 is YFSETQ. Trimming shortened V by 0 bases and J by 1 base, and 12 bases separated the two germline ends. The CDR3 is CASSLAPGLRTDTQYF. The CDR3 DNA is TGCGCCAGCAGCTTGGCCCCGGGACTCCGCACAGATACGCAGTATTTT.

This chain links TRBV19 with TRBJ1-1, with TRBD1 as a possible D gene (5 bases). Germline CDR1 LNHDA, CDR2 SQIVND (reference sequence). The CDR3 is made up of 13 amino acids. Trimming left V 5 bases short and J 1 base short, with 8 bases between. As DNA, the CDR3 is TGTGCCAGTAGTGCCGGGGGGAACACTGAAGCTTTCTTT. Translated, it gives CASSAGGNTEAFF.

The chain couples TRBV5-6 to TRBJ2-7, with 7 nucleotides matching TRBD1. CDR3 size: 15 residues. V shed 2 bases and J 5 bases; nucleotides not matched to a gene: 10. Germline loops: CDR1 SGHDT, CDR2 YYEEEE. CDR3 nucleotide sequence: TGTGCCAGCAGCTTAGGACAGGCCTTAAGCAACGAGCAGTACTTC. It encodes CASSLGQALSNEQYF.

About this clone: At one of its ends the junction is not consistent with the germline gene, which may arise from a read error. The J gene is TRBJ2-7, the V gene TRBV10-2, with 10 bases matching TRBD2. Per the germline V gene, CDR1 is WSHSY and CDR2 is SAAADI. The CDR3 is 12 residues long. Here the CDR3 DNA reads TGCGCCAGCAGTTCTAGCGGGGGTACACCCTCCTTC. Its translation: CASSSSGGTPSF.

This clone was detected only once. V gene TRBV9 combines with J gene TRBJ2-1; TRBD2 agrees at 12 bases. This CDR3 is built from 15 residues. CDR1 and CDR2 (germline): SGDLS, YYNGEE. With V trimmed by 1 base and J by 4 bases, 0 bases remained unmatched. The CDR3 nucleotides are TGTGCCAGCAGCGTAACTAGCGGGGGGTACAATGAGCAGTTCTTC. The encoded protein is CASSVTSGGYNEQFF.

CDR3 DNA sequence: TGTGCCAGCCGTCGGACTGGAACCTACGAGCAGTACTTC. Translated: CASRRTGTYEQYF. The chain joins TRBV27 to TRBJ2-7; D is possibly TRBD2 (5 bases). Germline V gene lookup returns CDR1 MNHEY and CDR2 SMNVEV (reference sequence). The CDR3 is made up of 13 amino acids. Trimming left V 8 bases short and J 2 bases short, with 13 bases between.

The DNA of the CDR3 is TGTGCCTCAGCGGGGGGCCTCACAGATACGCAGTATTTT. Its translation is CASAGGLTDTQYF. V gene TRBV30 combines with J gene TRBJ2-3, with 9 nucleotides matching TRBD2. Germline V lookup: CDR1 GTSNPN, CDR2 SVGIG (reference sequence). J was trimmed by 2 bases and V by 7 bases; bases with no gene match: 4. The CDR3 loop spans 13 amino acids.

This clone occurred a few times. V usage is TRBV4-1 and J usage is TRBJ1-5; D might be TRBD1 (5 bases). The CDR3 has 15 amino acids. Germline V lookup: CDR1 MGHRA, CDR2 YSYEKL. Between the trimmed V and J ends, which lost 2 bases and 3 bases, there was a span of 11 bases. The CDR3 reads CASSQPDSLNQPQHF. In DNA form, the CDR3 reads TGCGCCAGCAGCCAACCTGACAGTCTCAATCAGCCCCAGCATTTT.

The V call is TRBV30, the J call TRBJ1-2; perhaps TRBD1 as D (6 bases). There are 16 residues in the CDR3. The germline CDR1 and CDR2 sequences are GTSNPN and SVGIG (reference sequence). V was clipped by 0 bases and J by 8 bases, with 22 bases between them. The CDR3, as DNA: TGTGCCTGGAGTGTACCCATGAGCAGGGGCCTTGGAGGCTACACCTTC. Its protein product is CAWSVPMSRGLGGYTF.

V usage is TRBV11-2 and J usage is TRBJ2-7, with D maybe TRBD2 (5 bases). The V end was cut by 4 bases, the J end by 1 base, with 11 bases between. The CDR3 loop spans 14 amino acids. Germline values: CDR1 SGHAT, CDR2 FQNNGV. DNA for the CDR3: TGTGCCAGCAGCTCCGGACTGCTTTCCTACGAGCAGTACTTC. Amino acids: CASSSGLLSYEQYF.

This clone was detected a few times. The chain combines TRBV25-1 with TRBJ2-5, with 9 bases lining up with TRBD2. Near its end, the DNA agrees better with TRBJ2-7, so the J call may be wrong. Germline-derived CDR1 and CDR2 are MGHDK and SYGVNS. This CDR3 comprises 15 residues. The chain's CDR3 is CASSEAGTSYHEQYF. The CDR3 region has the DNA TGTGCCAGCAGTGAAGCCGGGACTAGCTACCACGAGCAGTACTTC.

In its sample, this clone is medium-sized. The chain uses TRBV7-2 and TRBJ2-7; D not resolved. Trimming took 4 bases from V and 2 from J, leaving 9 bases between them. Germline V lookup: CDR1 SGHTA, CDR2 FQGNSA. This CDR3 is built from 13 residues. CDR3 residues: CASSSWTPYEQYF. CDR3 sequence (DNA): TGTGCCAGCAGCTCGTGGACCCCCTACGAGCAGTACTTC.

A word on this clone: The sample holds other DNA sequences that translate to the same CDR3. The genes are TRBV27 and TRBJ2-5; a possible D gene is TRBD2 (7 bases). Germline loops: CDR1 MNHEY, CDR2 SMNVEV (reference sequence). Trimming cost V 2 bases and J 5 bases, with 12 bases left between them. This CDR3 region has 14 residues. The CDR3: CASSLLGGGETQYF. The CDR3 bases are TGTGCCAGCAGTTTACTGGGAGGGGGGGAGACCCAGTACTTC.

This chain connects TRBV7-9 to TRBJ1-1, with TRBD1 as a possible D gene (5 bases). Germline CDR1 SEHNR, CDR2 FQNEAQ (reference sequence). V was trimmed by 3 bases and J by 7 bases, leaving 12 bases between them. This CDR3 region has 13 residues. The CDR3 nucleotides are TGTGCCAGCAGCTTTCAGGGATCCAATGAAGCTTTCTTT. It encodes CASSFQGSNEAFF.

The chain links TRBV7-3 to TRBJ2-3, with a weak D call TRBD2 (6 bases). CDR1 and CDR2 (germline): SGHTA, FQGTGA. V was shortened by 5 bases and J by 2 bases, with 11 bases between the two germline ends. This CDR3 is built from 14 residues. CDR3 DNA: TGTGCCAGCAGCGATCGGGACTTCACAGATACGCAGTATTTT. Its protein is CASSDRDFTDTQYF.

V and J are TRBV6-6 and TRBJ1-2; tentative D call: TRBD1 (5 bases). Germline V CDR1 and CDR2: MNHNY, SVGAGI (reference sequence). V lost 6 bases and J lost 3, with 14 bases in between. The CDR3 spans 14 residues. CDR3 sequence (DNA): TGTGCCAGCAGCCCGGGCAGGGTGGACTATGGCTACACCTTC. Amino acids: CASSPGRVDYGYTF.

V is TRBV18 and J is TRBJ2-7; no firm D call. V was trimmed by 4 bases and J by 1 base, leaving 2 bases between them. Per germline, CDR1 KGHSH and CDR2 LQKENI. CDR3 size: 11 residues. CDR3 protein: CASSLSYEQYF. CDR3 bases: TGTGCCAGCTCACTTTCCTACGAGCAGTACTTC.

The DNA of the CDR3 is TGTGCCAGCAGTCCCCCCGGGACAGGGATCGAGCAGTACTTC. Its protein is CASSPPGTGIEQYF. The chain joins TRBV14 to TRBJ2-7; 9 bases fit TRBD1. The germline gives CDR1 SGHDN, CDR2 FVKESK. CDR3 length: 14 amino acids. Trimming took 6 bases from V and 6 from J; bases not matched to a gene: 9.

The chain couples TRBV18 to TRBJ1-2; tentative D call: TRBD1 (6 bases). Trimming shortened V by 2 bases and J by 4 bases, and 14 bases separated the two germline ends. Germline V gene data show CDR1 as KGHSH and CDR2 as LQKENI. The CDR3 has 15 residues. CDR3: CASSPSRGAGYGYTF. The CDR3 DNA is TGTGCCAGCTCACCATCTCGGGGGGCAGGCTATGGCTACACCTTC.